A selection of T cell receptor beta chains follows, all from one sample in a study of CD8+ T cells in alopecia areata. The data were produced by immunoSEQ multiplex PCR, yet TCRdb's version contains in-frame clones alone and is incomplete. The sample lists 45,000 to 70,000 clones, roughly 96% occurring once. Here the sequenced sample was CD8+ T cells sorted from blood, taken at week 0. These receptors originate from a human donor with alopecia areata. CDR3s leave out the opening cysteine and the closing phenylalanine or tryptophan. Some rows have no size entry. The others give once, few or many, or a class for an expanded clone.

v_gene | abundance | CDR3aa
TRBV4-3 | NA | ASSQLTGTGHPHSNEQF
TRBV5-8 | once | ASSTFEGGTVAGELF
TRBV7-2 | NA | ASSSRNSDGYT
TRBV2 | NA | ASSVAGTGNVGELF
TRBV7-9 | NA | ASSPPSGLNYNEQF
TRBV10-2 | NA | ASSDSGVEQY
TRBV5-6 | NA | ASSPSLLWGNEQF
TRBV7-8 | NA | ASSLGRGFDEQF
TRBV7-2 | NA | ASSPGTGGNSPLH
TRBV2 | NA | ASSEWSADNTDTQY
TRBV7-6 | NA | ASSPGRGLTDTQY
TRBV5-4 | NA | ASSLVAGITGELF
TRBV9 | few | ASSPAPWGAADTQY
TRBV12-5 | NA | ASGLAKGHPDQPQH
TRBV6-5 | NA | ASSYVTGELF
TRBV4-1 | NA | ASSQDRSGGEQY
TRBV27 | NA | ASSADRVGNSPLH
TRBV5-1 | NA | ASSFGVSYEQY
TRBV27 | once | ASSLSAGGWNEQF
TRBV2 | NA | ASSEYAATGELF
TRBV14 | few | ASSQDFTSGGQETQY
TRBV6-1 | NA | ASSEATAVTSYEQY